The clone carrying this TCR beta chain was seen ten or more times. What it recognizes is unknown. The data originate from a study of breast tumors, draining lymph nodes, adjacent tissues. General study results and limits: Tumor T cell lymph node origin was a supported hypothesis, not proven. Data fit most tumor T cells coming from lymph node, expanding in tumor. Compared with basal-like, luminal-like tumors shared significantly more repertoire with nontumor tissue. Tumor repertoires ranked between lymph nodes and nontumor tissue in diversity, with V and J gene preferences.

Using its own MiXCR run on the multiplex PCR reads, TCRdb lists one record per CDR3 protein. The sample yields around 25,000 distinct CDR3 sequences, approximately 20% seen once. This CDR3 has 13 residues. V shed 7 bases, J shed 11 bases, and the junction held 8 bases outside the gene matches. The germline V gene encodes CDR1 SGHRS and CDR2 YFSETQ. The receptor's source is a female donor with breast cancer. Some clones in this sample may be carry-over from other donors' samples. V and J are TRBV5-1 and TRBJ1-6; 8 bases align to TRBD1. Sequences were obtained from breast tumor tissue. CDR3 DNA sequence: TGCGCCAGCTCACGGGGACAGGCAACACCCCTCCACTTT. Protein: CASSRGQATPLHF.